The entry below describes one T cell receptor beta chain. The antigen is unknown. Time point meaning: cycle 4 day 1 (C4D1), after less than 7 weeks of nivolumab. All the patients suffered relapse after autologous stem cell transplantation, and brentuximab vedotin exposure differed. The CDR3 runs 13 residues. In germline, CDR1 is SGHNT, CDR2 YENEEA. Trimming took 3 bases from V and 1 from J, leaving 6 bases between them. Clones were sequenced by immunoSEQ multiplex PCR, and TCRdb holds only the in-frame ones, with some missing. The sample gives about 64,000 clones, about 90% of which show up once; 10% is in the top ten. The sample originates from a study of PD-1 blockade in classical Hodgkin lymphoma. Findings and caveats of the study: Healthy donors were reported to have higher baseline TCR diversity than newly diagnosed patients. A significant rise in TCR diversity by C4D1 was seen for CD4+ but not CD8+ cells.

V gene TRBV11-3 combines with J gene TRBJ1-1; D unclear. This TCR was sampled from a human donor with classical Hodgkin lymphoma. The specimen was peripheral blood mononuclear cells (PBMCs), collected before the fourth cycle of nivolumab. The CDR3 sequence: CASSFSGNTEAFF. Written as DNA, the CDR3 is TGTGCCAGCAGCTTTTCGGGGAACACTGAAGCTTTCTTT.